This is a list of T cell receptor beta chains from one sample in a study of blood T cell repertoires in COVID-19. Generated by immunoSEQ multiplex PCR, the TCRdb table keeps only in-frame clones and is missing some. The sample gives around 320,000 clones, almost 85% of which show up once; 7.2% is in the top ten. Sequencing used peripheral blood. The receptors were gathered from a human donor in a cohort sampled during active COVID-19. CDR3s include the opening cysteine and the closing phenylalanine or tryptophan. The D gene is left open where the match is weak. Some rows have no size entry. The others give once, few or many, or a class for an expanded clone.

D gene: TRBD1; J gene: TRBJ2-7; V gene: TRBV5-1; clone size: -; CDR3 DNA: TGCGCCAGCAGCTTGAGACCCGGGACAGGCGACGAGCAGTACTTC; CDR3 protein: CASSLRPGTGDEQYF
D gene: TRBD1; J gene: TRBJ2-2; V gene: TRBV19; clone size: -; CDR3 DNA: TGTGCCAGTAGTACGGTAGGTCTCGGACAGGGGCGAGCGAACACCGGGGAGCTGTTTTTT; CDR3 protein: CASSTVGLGQGRANTGELFF
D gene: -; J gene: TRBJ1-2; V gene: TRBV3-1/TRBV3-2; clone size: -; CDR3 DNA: TGTGCCAGCAGCCACCTCTCGATCCCGGGAGGCTACACCTTC; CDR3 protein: CASSHLSIPGGYTF
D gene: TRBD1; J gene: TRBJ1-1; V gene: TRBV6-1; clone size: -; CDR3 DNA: TGTGCCAGCAGTGACGGTTGGACAGGGGCCACTGAAGCTTTCTTT; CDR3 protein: CASSDGWTGATEAFF
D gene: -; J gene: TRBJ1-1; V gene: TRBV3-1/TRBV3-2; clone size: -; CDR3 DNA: TGTGCCAGCAGCCAAGATCCCGGGGACACTGAAGCTTTCTTT; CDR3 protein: CASSQDPGDTEAFF
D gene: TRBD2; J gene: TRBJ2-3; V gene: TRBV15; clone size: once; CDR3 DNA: TGTGCCACCAGCAGAGATCGAAGACTAGCGGGACTCACAGATACGCAGTATTTT; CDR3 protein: CATSRDRRLAGLTDTQYF
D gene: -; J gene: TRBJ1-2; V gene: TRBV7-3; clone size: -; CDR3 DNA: TGTGCCAGCAGCCCAGAAGGTGGAGGGGCCGACTATGGCTACACCTTC; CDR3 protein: CASSPEGGGADYGYTF
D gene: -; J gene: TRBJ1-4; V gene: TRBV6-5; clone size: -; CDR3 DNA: TGTGCCAGCAAGGCCTTGGCCAGGGTCGGTGAAAAACTGTTTTTT; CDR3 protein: CASKALARVGEKLFF
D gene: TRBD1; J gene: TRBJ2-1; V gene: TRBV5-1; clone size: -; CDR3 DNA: TGCGCCAGCAGCGGGGACCGGACAGGGAACAATGAGCAGTTCTTC; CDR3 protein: CASSGDRTGNNEQFF
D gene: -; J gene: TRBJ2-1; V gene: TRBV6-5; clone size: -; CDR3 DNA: TGTGCCAGCAGTTACTCTACTACCTCCTACAATGAGCAGTTCTTC; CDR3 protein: CASSYSTTSYNEQFF
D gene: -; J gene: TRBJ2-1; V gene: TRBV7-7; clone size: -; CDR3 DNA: TGTGCCAGCAGTCCTACAGGGTCAAGAGTAAATGAGCAGTTCTTC; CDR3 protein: CASSPTGSRVNEQFF